Reported below is one TCR beta chain. Its antigen is still unknown. No qualities accompany the bases; no much larger clone lies one base away. This sample was included in a study of human T cells and chemical hapten exposure (dated by TCRdb to the early 2020s). Background on the whole study: For sensitization, 2% DPC in acetone was applied to a roughly 2 cm by roughly 2 cm area of upper inner arm skin. Blood for TCR sequencing was provided by twenty-nine alopecia patients at one to four time points (pre-sensitization, 2, 6 and 24 weeks). Most of the patients in the cohort were female, and the cohort covered alopecia areata with under or over 50% scalp involvement, alopecia totalis and alopecia universalis. The study tracked peripheral blood TCR repertoire changes in vivo during primary and secondary sensitization to the hapten diphenylcyclopropenone (DPC) in alopecia patients. Libraries were pooled for sequencing, and per-sample TCR yields varied mainly because of small differences in library volumes within the pool. Patch tests used Finn chambers with 0.01% DPC on the upper back, scored after 6 days by International Contact Dermatitis Research Group standards. Throughout the roughly 24-week study period, patients were also given weekly therapeutic DPC doses on the scalp. Blood was sampled from patients pre-sensitization (week 0) and at 2, 6 and about 24 weeks after DPC sensitization.

Receptor libraries were prepared by RACE. Sequencing was carried out with a NextSeq 500. During library preparation, unique molecular identifiers were attached to individual cDNA molecules so that TCRs could be counted quantitatively and reproducibly. For every blood RNA sample, sequencing covered both the TCR alpha and TCR beta chains. As for how the authors treated the data: A median of roughly 100,000 TCRs per sample was observed, with a range of 23,224 to 690,600. V, J and CDR3 annotation of the TCR reads was performed with the Decombinator software suite. For PS versus PT1 abundance plots, all samples were subsampled to the same number of TCRs (28,000). TCRs were defined as expanded if absent before sensitization and observed at least eight times at the 2-week time point. TCRdb reran the public reads through fastp at Q25 and MiXCR, keeping productive beta chains. Rows with one shared CDR3 protein collapse into an entry with the most common genes and DNA. None of the V and J calls come from the authors' own analysis; TCRdb made them. Here the sample has 250,000 or so distinct CDR3 sequences; around 7.7% occur a single time. In total, the top ten clones hold 0.9% to 1.5% of the sample.

The paper's findings and limits, for the study overall: Repeated subsampling changed both the strength of the expansion versus patch-test correlation and the threshold at which the correlation became significant. Expanded TCRs formed significantly more large CDR3 similarity clusters than pre-sensitization or healthy control sets, consistent with antigen-driven responses. DPC sensitization did not change the number of TCRs with a frequency above 1 in 1000, and there was no evidence of changes in global repertoire structure. The number of PT1 expanded TCRs positively correlated with patch test score, significant at thresholds 8, 16 and 32 but not 4. Alopecia, a presumed autoimmune disease, was present in all patients, so the immune response of the patients might differ from that of healthy individuals.

There are 21 amino acids in the CDR3, from cysteine to phenylalanine inclusive. Of all the DNA, just the CDR3 is kept, 63 bases in frame from base 1. CDR1 and CDR2 (SGHRS, YFSETQ) derive from the germline V gene. The junction shows trimming of 4 bases on V and 0 bases on J, plus 28 bases between the germline ends. Explained via the paper, the time point label denotes: pre-sensitization, week 0. The sample's treatment or condition, from its label and the paper: therapeutic diphenylcyclopropenone sensitization with weekly scalp DPC. Blood at each patch-test visit was drawn before the patch test was applied. To be eligible, patients had to be aged 18 to 70, diagnosed with alopecia and judged suitable for DPC therapy, while pregnant patients were excluded. Total RNA was extracted from unfractionated whole blood that had been collected in Tempus Blood RNA tubes.

The specimen comprised whole blood, sampled in connection with sensitization to the hapten diphenylcyclopropenone (DPC). The rearrangement joined TRBV5-1 to TRBJ1-4, and the D gene may be TRBD1, 5 bases matching. The TCR comes from a man between 18 and 35 years old with alopecia areata. Some clones in this sample may be carry-over from other donors' samples. The DNA sequence reads TGCGCCAGCAGCCTGATGGGGATGGGATGGAGAGACAGTGCAACTAATGAAAAACTGTTTTTT. This sequence encodes CASSLMGMGWRDSATNEKLFF.